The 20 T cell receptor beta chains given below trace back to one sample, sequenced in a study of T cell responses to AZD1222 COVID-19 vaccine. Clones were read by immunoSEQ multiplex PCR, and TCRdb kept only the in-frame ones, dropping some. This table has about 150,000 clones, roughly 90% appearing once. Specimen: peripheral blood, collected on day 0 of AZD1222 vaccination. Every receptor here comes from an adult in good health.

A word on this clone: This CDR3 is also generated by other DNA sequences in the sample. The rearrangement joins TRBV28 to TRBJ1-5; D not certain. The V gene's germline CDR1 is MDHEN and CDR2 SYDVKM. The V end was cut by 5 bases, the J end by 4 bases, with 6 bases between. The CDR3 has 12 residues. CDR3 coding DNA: TGTGCCAGCAGTCTTTGGAATCAGCCCCAGCATTTT. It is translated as CASSLWNQPQHF. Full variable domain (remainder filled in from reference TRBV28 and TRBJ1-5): DVKVTQSSRYLVKRTGEKVFLECVQDMDHENMFWYRQDPGLGLRLIYFSYDVKMKEKGDIPEGYSVSREKKERFSLILESASTNQTSMYLCASSLWNQPQHFGDGTRLSIL.

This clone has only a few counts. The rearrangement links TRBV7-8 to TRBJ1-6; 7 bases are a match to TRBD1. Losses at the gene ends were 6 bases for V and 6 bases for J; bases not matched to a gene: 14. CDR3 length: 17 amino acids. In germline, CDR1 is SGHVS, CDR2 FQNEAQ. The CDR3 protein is CASRIPRRQGINSPLHF. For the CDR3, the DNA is TGTGCCAGCAGGATCCCCCGCCGACAGGGTATTAATTCACCCCTCCACTTT.

The CDR3 DNA is TGTGCCAGCTCACCACTCGGACAGGGGACGAACACTGAAGCTTTCTTT. This codes for CASSPLGQGTNTEAFF. This chain uses TRBV18 with TRBJ1-1; TRBD1 matches at 9 bases. The CDR3 runs 16 residues. The trim removed 1 base at V and 1 base at J, leaving 4 bases unmatched. Per germline, CDR1 KGHSH and CDR2 LQKENI.

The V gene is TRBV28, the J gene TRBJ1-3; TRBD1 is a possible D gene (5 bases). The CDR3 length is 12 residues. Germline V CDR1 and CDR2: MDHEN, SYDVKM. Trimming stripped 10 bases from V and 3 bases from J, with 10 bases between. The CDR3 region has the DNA TGTGCCACCGGGGCCTTTGGAAACACCATATATTTT. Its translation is CATGAFGNTIYF.

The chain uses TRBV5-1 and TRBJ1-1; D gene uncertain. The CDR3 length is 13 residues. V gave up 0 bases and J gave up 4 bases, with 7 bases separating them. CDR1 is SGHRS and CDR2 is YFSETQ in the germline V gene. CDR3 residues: CASSLDPSTEAFF. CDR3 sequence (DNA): TGCGCCAGCAGCTTGGATCCCAGCACTGAAGCTTTCTTT.

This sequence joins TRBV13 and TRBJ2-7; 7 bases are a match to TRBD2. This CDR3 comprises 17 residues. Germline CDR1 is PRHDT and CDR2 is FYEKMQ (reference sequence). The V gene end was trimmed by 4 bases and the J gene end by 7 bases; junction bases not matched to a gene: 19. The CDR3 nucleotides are TGTGCCAGCAGCTCGTCCTGGGAGGGAGGGTCAACGGGAGAGCAGTACTTC. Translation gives CASSSSWEGGSTGEQYF.

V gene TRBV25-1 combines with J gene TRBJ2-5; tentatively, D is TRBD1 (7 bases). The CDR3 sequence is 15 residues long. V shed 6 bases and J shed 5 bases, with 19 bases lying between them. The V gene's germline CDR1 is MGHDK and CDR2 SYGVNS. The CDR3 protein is CASRRQGGGEETQYF. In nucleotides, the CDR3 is TGTGCCAGCAGGCGACAGGGAGGAGGAGAGGAGACCCAGTACTTC.

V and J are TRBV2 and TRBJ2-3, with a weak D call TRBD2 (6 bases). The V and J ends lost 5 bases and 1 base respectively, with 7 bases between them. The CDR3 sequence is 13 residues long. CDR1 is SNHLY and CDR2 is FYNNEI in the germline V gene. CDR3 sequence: CASSPGGTDTQYF. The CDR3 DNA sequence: TGTGCCAGCAGTCCGGGGGGCACAGATACGCAGTATTTT. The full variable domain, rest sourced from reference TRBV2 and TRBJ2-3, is EPEVTQTPSHQVTQMGQEVILRCVPISNHLYFYWYRQILGQKVEFLVSFYNNEISEKSEIFDDQFSVERPDGSNFTLKIRSTKLEDSAMYFCASSPGGTDTQYFGPGTRLTVL.

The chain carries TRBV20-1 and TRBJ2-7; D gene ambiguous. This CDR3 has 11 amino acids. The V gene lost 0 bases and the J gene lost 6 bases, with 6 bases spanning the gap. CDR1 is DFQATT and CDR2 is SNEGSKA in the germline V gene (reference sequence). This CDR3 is CSARDLGEQYF. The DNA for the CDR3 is TGCAGTGCTAGAGATCTGGGCGAGCAGTACTTC.

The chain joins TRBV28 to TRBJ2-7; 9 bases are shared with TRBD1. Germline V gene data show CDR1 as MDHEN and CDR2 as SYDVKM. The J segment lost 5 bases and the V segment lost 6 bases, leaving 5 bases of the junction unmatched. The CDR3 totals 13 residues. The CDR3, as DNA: TGTGCCAGCAGGATGACAGGGGGGGACGAGCAGTACTTC. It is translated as CASRMTGGDEQYF.

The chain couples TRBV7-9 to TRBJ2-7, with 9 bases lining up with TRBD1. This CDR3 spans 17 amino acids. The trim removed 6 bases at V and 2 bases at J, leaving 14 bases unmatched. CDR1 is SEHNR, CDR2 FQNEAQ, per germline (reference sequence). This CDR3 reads CASRGQGGTGGPYEQYF. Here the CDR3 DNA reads TGTGCCAGCAGGGGCCAAGGTGGCACAGGGGGCCCCTACGAGCAGTACTTC.

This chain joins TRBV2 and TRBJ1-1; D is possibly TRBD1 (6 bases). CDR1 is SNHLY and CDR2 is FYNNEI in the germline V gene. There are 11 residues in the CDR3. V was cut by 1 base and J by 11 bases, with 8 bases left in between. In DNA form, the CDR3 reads TGTGCCAGCAGTGAAGGGGACAATGCTTTCTTT. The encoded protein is CASSEGDNAFF.

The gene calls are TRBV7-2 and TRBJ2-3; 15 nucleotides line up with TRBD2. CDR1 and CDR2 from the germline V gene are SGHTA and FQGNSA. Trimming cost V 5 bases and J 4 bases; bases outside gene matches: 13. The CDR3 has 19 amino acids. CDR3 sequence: CASSLRTSGGGKASDTQYF. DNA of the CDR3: TGTGCCAGCAGCCTCCGGACTAGCGGGGGGGGAAAGGCGTCAGATACGCAGTATTTT.

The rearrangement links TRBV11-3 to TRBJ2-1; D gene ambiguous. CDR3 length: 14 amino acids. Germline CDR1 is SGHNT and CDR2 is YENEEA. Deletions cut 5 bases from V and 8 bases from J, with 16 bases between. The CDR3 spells CASSLYTESDEQFF. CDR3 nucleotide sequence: TGTGCCAGCAGCCTTTACACGGAATCCGATGAGCAGTTCTTC.

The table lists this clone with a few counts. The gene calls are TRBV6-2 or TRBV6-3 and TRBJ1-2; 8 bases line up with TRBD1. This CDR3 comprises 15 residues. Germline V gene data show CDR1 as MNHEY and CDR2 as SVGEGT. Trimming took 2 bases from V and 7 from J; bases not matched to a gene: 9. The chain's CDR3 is CASSYVGQGAIGYTF. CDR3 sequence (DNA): TGTGCCAGCAGTTACGTCGGGCAGGGGGCGATTGGCTACACCTTC.

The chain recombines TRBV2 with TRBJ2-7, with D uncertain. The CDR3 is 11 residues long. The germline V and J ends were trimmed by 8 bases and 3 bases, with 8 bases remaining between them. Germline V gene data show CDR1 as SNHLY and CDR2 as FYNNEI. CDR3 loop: CASQNNYEQYF. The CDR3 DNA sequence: TGTGCCAGCCAGAATAACTACGAGCAGTACTTC.

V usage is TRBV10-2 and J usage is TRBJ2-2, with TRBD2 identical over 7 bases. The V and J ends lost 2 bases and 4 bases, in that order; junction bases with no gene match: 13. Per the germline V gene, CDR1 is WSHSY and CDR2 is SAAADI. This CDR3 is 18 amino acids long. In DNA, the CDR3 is TGCGCCAGCAGTGAGGACTGGACTAGTGCCTCCGGCACCGGGGAGCTGTTTTTT. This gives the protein CASSEDWTSASGTGELFF.

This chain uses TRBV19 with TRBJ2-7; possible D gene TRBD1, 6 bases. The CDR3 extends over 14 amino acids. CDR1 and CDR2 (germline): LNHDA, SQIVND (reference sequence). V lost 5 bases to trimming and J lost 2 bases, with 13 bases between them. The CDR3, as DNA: TGTGCCAGTAGTGCTGCGGACAGAGCCTACGAGCAGTACTTC. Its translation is CASSAADRAYEQYF.

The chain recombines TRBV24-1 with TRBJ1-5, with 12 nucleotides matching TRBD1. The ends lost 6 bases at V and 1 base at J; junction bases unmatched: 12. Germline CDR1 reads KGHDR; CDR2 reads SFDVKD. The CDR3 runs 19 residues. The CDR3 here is CATSRGPGQGARSNQPQHF. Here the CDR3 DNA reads TGTGCCACCAGTCGGGGCCCGGGACAGGGGGCTAGAAGCAATCAGCCCCAGCATTTT.

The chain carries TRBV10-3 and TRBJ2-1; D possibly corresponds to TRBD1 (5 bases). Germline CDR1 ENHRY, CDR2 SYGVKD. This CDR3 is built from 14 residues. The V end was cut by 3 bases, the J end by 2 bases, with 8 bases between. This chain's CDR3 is CAISDREAYNEQFF. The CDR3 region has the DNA TGTGCCATCAGTGACAGGGAAGCCTACAATGAGCAGTTCTTC.